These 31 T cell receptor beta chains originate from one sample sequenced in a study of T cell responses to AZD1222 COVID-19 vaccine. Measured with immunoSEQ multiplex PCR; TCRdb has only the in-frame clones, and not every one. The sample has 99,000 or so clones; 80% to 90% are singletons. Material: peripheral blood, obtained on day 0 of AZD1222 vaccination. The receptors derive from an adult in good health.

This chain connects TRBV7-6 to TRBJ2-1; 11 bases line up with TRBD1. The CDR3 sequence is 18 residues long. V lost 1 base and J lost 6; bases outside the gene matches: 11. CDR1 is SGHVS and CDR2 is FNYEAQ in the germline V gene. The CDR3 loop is CASSLVGGGGTGGNEQFF. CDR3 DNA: TGTGCCAGCAGCTTAGTTGGTGGTGGAGGGACAGGGGGCAATGAGCAGTTCTTC.

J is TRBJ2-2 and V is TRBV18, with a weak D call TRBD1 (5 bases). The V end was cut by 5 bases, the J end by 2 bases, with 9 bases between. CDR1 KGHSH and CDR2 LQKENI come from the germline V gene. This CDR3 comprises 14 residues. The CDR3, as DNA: TGTGCCAGCTCAGAGCAGGGTAACACCGGGGAGCTGTTTTTT. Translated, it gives CASSEQGNTGELFF.

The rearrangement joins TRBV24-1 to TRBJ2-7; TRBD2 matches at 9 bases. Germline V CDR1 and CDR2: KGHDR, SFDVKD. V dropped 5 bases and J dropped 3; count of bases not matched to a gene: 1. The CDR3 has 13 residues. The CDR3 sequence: CATSAAGGYEQYF. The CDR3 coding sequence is TGTGCCACCAGTGCAGCGGGAGGCTACGAGCAGTACTTC.

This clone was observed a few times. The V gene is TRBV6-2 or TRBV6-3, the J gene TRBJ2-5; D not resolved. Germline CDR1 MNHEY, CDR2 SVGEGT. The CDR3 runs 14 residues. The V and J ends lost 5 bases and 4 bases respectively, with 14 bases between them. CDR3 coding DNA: TGTGCCAGCAGTCTCCGTATCGGTGTAGAGACCCAGTACTTC. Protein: CASSLRIGVETQYF.

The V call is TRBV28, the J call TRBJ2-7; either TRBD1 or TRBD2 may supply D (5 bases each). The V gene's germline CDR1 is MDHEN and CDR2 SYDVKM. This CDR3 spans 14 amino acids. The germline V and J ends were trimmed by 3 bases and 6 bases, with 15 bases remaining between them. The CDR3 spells CASSLGVLAGEQYF. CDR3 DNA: TGTGCCAGCAGTTTGGGGGTCTTGGCGGGCGAGCAGTACTTC.

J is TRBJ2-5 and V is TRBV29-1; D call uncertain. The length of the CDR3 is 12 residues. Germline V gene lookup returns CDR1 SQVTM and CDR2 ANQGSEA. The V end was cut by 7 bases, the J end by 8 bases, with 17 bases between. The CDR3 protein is CSAPDASGTQYF. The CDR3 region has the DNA TGCAGCGCCCCGGACGCGTCAGGTACCCAGTACTTC.

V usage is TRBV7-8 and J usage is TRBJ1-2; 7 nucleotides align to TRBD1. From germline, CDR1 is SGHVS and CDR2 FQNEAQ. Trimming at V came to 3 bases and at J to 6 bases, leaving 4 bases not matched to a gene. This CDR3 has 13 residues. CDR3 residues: CASSFTGANGYTF. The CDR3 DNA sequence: TGTGCCAGCAGCTTCACAGGGGCCAATGGCTACACCTTC.

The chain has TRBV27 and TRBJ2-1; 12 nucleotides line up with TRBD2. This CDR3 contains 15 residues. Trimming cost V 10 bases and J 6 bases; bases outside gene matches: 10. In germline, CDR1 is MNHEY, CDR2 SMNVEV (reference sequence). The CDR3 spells CATRGGLAGLNEQFF. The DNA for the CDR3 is TGTGCCACCAGAGGGGGACTAGCGGGCCTCAATGAGCAGTTCTTC.

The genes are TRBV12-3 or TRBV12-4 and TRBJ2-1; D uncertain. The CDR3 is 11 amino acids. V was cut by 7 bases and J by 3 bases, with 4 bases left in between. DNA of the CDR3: TGTGCCAGCACCATCTACAATGAGCAGTTCTTC. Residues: CASTIYNEQFF.

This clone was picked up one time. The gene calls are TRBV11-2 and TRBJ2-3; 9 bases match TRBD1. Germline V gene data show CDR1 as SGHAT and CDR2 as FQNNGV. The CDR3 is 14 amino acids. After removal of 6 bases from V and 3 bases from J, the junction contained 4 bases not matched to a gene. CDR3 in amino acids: CASRNRGRTDTQYF. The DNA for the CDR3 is TGTGCCAGCAGGAACAGGGGGCGGACAGATACGCAGTATTTT.

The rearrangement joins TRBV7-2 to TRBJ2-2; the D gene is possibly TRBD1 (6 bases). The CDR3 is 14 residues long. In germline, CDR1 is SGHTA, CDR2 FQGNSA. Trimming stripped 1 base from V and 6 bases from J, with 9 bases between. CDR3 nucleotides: TGTGCCAGCAGCTTAGGGGGGCCCTCCGGGGAGCTGTTTTTT. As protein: CASSLGGPSGELFF. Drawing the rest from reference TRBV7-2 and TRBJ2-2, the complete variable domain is GAGVSQSPSNKVTEKGKDVELRCDPISGHTALYWYRQSLGQGLEFLIYFQGNSAPDKSGLPSDRFSAERTGGSVSTLTIQRTQQEDSAVYLCASSLGGPSGELFFGEGSRLTVL.

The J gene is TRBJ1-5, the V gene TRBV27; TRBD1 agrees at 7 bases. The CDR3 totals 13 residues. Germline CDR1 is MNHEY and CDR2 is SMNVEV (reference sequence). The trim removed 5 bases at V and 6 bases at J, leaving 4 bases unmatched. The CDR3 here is CASSEGGGQPQHF. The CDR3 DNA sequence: TGTGCCAGCAGTGAAGGGGGCGGTCAGCCCCAGCATTTT.

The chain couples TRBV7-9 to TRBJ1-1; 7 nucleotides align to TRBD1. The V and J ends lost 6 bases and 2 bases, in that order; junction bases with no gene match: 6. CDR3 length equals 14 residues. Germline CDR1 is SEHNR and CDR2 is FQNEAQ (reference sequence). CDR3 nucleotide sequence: TGTGCCAGCAGACGGGGACAGACCAACACTGAAGCTTTCTTT. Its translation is CASRRGQTNTEAFF.

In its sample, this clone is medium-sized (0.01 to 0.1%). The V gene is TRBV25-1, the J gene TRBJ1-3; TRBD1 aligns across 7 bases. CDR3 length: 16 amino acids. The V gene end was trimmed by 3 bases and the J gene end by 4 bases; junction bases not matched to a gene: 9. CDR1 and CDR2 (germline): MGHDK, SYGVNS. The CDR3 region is CASSDRGQAGGNTIYF. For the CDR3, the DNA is TGTGCCAGCAGTGATAGGGGGCAGGCGGGGGGAAACACCATATATTTT.

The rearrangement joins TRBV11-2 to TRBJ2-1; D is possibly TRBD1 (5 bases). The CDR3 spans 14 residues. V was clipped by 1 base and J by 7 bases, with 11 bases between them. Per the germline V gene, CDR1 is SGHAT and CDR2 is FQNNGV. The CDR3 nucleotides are TGTGCCAGCAGCTTAGGCCCCAGGGCAAATGAGCAGTTCTTC. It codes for CASSLGPRANEQFF. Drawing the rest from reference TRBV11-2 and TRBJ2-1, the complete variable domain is EAGVAQSPRYKIIEKRQSVAFWCNPISGHATLYWYQQILGQGPKLLIQFQNNGVVDDSQLPKDRFSAERLKGVDSTLKIQPAKLEDSAVYLCASSLGPRANEQFFGPGTRLTVL.

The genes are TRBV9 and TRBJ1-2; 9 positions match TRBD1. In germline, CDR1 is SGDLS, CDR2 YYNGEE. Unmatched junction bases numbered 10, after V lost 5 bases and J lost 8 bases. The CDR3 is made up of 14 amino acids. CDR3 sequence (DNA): TGTGCCAGCAGGGATACGGACAGGGGCGGAGGCTACACCTTC. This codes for CASRDTDRGGGYTF.

CDR3 in amino acids: CAWTMDRGLSHMNTEAFF. The DNA of the CDR3 is TGTGCCTGGACTATGGACAGGGGACTTTCCCATATGAACACTGAAGCTTTCTTT. The chain uses TRBV30 and TRBJ1-1; 9 bases map to TRBD1. CDR1 GTSNPN and CDR2 SVGIG come from the germline V gene (reference sequence). CDR3 size: 18 residues. With V trimmed by 4 bases and J by 0 bases, 15 bases remained unmatched.

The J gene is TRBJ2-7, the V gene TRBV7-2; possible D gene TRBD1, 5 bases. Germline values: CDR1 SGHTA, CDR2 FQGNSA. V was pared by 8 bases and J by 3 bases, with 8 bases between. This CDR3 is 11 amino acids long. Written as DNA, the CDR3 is TGTGCCAGCCGACAGTACTACGAGCAGTACTTC. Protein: CASRQYYEQYF. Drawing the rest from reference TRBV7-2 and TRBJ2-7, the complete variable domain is GAGVSQSPSNKVTEKGKDVELRCDPISGHTALYWYRQSLGQGLEFLIYFQGNSAPDKSGLPSDRFSAERTGGSVSTLTIQRTQQEDSAVYLCASRQYYEQYFGPGTRLTVT.

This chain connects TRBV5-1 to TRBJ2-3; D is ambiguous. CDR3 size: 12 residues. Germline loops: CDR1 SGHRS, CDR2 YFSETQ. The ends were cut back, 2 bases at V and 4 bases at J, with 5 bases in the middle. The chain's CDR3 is CASSFYSDTQYF. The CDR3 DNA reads TGCGCCAGCAGCTTCTACTCAGATACGCAGTATTTT.

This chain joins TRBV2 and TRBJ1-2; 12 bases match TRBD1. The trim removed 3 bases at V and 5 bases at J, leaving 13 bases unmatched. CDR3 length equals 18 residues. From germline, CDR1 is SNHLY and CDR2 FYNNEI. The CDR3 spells CASSDDRDRGRGRYGYTF. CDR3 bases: TGTGCCAGCAGTGACGACCGGGACAGGGGGCGAGGTCGGTATGGCTACACCTTC.

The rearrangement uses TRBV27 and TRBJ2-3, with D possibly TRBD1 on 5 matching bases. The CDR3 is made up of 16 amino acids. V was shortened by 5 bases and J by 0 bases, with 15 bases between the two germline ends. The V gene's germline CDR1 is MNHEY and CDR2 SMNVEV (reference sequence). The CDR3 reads CASSMTAFTSTDTQYF. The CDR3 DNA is TGTGCCAGCAGTATGACAGCTTTTACTAGCACAGATACGCAGTATTTT.

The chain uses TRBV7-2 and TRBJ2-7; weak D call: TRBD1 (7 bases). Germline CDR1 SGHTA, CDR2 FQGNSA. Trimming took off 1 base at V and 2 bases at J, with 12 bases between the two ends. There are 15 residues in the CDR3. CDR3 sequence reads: CASSLGGGGTYEQYF. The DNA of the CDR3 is TGTGCCAGCAGCTTAGGAGGAGGGGGCACCTACGAGCAGTACTTC. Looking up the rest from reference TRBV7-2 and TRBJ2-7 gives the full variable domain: GAGVSQSPSNKVTEKGKDVELRCDPISGHTALYWYRQSLGQGLEFLIYFQGNSAPDKSGLPSDRFSAERTGGSVSTLTIQRTQQEDSAVYLCASSLGGGGTYEQYFGPGTRLTVT.

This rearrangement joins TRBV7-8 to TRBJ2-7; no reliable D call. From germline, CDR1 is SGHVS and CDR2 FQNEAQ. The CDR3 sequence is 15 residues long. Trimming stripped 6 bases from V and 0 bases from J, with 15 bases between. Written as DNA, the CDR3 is TGTGCCAGCAGTTATGATGTCGCGAGCTCCTACGAGCAGTACTTC. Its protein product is CASSYDVASSYEQYF.

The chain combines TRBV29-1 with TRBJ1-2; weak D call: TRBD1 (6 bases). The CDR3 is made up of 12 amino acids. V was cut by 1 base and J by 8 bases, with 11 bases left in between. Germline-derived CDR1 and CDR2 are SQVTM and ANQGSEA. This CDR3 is CSVEVTGRGYTF. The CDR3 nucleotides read TGCAGCGTTGAAGTCACAGGGCGCGGCTACACCTTC.

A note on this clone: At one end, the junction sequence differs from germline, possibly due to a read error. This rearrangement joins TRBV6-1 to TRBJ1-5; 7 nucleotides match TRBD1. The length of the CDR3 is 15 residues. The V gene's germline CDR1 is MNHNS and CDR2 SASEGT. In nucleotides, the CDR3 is TGTGCCAGCATTGAACAGGGGTCCCTCAATCAGCCCCAGCATTTT. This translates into CASIEQGSLNQPQHF.

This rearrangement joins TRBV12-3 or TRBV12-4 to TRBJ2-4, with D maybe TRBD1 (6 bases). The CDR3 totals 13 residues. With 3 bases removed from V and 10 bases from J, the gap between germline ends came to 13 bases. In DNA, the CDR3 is TGTGCCAGCAGTTTGGGGCAGGGGTTGATTCAGTACTTC. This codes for CASSLGQGLIQYF.

CDR3 in amino acids: CASSQYGQVLEQFF. CDR3 coding DNA: TGCGCCAGCAGCCAATACGGACAGGTTCTAGAGCAGTTCTTC. The rearrangement uses TRBV4-3 and TRBJ2-1; 7 nucleotides match TRBD1. The V segment lost 2 bases and the J segment 10 bases; nucleotides outside the gene matches: 8. This CDR3 is built from 14 residues. CDR1 is LGHNA and CDR2 is YSLEER in the germline V gene.

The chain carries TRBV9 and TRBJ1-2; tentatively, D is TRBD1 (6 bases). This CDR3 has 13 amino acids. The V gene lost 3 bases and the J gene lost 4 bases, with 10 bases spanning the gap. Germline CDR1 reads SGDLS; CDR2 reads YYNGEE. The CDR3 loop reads CASSEGGGYGYTF. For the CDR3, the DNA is TGTGCCAGCAGCGAGGGGGGCGGCTATGGCTACACCTTC.

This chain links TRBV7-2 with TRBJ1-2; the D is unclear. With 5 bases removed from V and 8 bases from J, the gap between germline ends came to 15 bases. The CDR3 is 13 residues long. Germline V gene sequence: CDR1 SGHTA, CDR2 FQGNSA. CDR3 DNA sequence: TGTGCCAGCAGCCAATGGAGGGTAGGGGGCTACACCTTC. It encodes CASSQWRVGGYTF.

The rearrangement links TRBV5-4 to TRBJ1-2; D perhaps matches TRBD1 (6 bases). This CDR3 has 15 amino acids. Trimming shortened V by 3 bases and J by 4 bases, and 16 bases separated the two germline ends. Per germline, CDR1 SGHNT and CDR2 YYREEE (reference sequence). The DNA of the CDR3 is TGTGCCAGCAGCTCCCCACGGGCCAGGGGCTATGGCTACACCTTC. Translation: CASSSPRARGYGYTF.

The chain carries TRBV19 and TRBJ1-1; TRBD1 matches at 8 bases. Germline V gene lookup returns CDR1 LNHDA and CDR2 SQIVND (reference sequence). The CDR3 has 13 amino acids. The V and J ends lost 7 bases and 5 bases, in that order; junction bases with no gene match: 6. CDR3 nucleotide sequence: TGTGCCAGTATTAGGACAGGGAAGACTGAAGCTTTCTTT. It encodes CASIRTGKTEAFF.